The T cell receptor beta chain described here comes from a study of early T cells in non-severe SARS-CoV-2 infection. Across the whole study: Whole-blood bulk RNA, unsorted, was sequenced, and chains were unpaired.

This clonotype was picked up many times. Trimming removed 0 bases at V and 2 bases at J, with 8 bases between. CDR3 length: 14 amino acids. The germline CDR1 and CDR2 sequences are SGHTS and YDEGEE. Researchers tagged individual cDNA molecules with unique molecular identifiers. In TCRdb, the 5' RACE reads were re-called with MiXCR into one record per CDR3 protein. The sample holds tens of thousands of distinct CDR3 sequences; roughly 10% are singletons and the top ten take 8.6%. The genes are TRBV5-8 and TRBJ1-1; D is undetermined. This TCR derives from an adult who was a healthcare worker with PCR-confirmed SARS-CoV-2 infection or an uninfected control (not recorded which). The sequenced sample was whole blood. The CDR3 is CASSLEWANTEAFF. CDR3 sequence (DNA): TGTGCCAGCAGCTTGGAGTGGGCAAACACTGAAGCTTTCTTT.